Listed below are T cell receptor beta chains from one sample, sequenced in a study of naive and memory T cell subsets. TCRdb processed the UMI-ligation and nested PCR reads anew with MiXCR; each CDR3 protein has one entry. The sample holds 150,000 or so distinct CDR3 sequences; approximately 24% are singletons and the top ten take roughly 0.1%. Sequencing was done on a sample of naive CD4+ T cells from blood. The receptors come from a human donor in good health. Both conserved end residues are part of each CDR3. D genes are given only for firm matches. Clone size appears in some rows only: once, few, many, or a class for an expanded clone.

CDR3 protein: CASPIGGELFF; CDR3 DNA: TGTGCCAGCCCCATTGGCGGGGAGCTGTTTTTT; clone size: once; V gene: TRBV7-9; J gene: TRBJ2-2; CDR3 length: 11; D gene: NA
CDR3 protein: CAWSVGGNQPQHF; CDR3 DNA: TGTGCCTGGAGTGTAGGGGGGAATCAGCCCCAGCATTTT; clone size: NA; V gene: TRBV30; J gene: TRBJ1-5; CDR3 length: 13; D gene: NA
CDR3 protein: CASSFRSASTDTQYF; CDR3 DNA: TGTGCCAGCAGCTTCCGGAGTGCTAGCACAGATACGCAGTATTTT; clone size: NA; V gene: TRBV7-3; J gene: TRBJ2-3; CDR3 length: 15; D gene: NA
CDR3 protein: CASSPPGTQETQYF; CDR3 DNA: TGTGCCAGCAGCCCCCCGGGGACCCAAGAGACCCAGTACTTC; clone size: few; V gene: TRBV7-2; J gene: TRBJ2-5; CDR3 length: 14; D gene: NA
CDR3 protein: CASNPRGGTNEKLFF; CDR3 DNA: TGTGCCAGCAATCCCAGGGGGGGAACTAATGAAAAACTGTTTTTT; clone size: few; V gene: TRBV2; J gene: TRBJ1-4; CDR3 length: 15; D gene: TRBD1
CDR3 protein: CASSPRPTSYEQYF; CDR3 DNA: TGTGCCAGCAGTCCCCGACCAACGAGCTACGAGCAGTACTTC; clone size: NA; V gene: TRBV6-5; J gene: TRBJ2-7; CDR3 length: 14; D gene: NA
CDR3 protein: CASSYGKGRPTDTQYF; CDR3 DNA: TGTGCCAGCAGTTACGGGAAGGGGCGCCCCACAGATACGCAGTATTTT; clone size: few; V gene: TRBV6-5; J gene: TRBJ2-3; CDR3 length: 16; D gene: NA
CDR3 protein: CASSLTGVQPQHF; CDR3 DNA: TGTGCCAGCAGCTTAACAGGGGTCCAGCCCCAGCATTTT; clone size: NA; V gene: TRBV7-9; J gene: TRBJ1-5; CDR3 length: 13; D gene: TRBD1
CDR3 protein: CSARPGLIDNQPQHF; CDR3 DNA: TGCAGTGCTAGACCGGGACTAATTGACAATCAGCCCCAGCATTTT; clone size: many; V gene: TRBV20-1; J gene: TRBJ1-5; CDR3 length: 15; D gene: NA
CDR3 protein: CASSRRQDTEAFF; CDR3 DNA: TGTGCCAGCAGTCGGAGACAGGACACTGAAGCTTTCTTT; clone size: few; V gene: TRBV11-3; J gene: TRBJ1-1; CDR3 length: 13; D gene: NA
CDR3 protein: CASSPGLPEQFF; CDR3 DNA: TGTGCCAGCTCACCGGGACTACCTGAGCAGTTCTTC; clone size: NA; V gene: TRBV18; J gene: TRBJ2-1; CDR3 length: 12; D gene: TRBD2
CDR3 protein: CASSLAVGTNTEAFF; CDR3 DNA: TGCGCCAGCAGCTTGGCCGTTGGGACGAACACTGAAGCTTTCTTT; clone size: many; V gene: TRBV5-1; J gene: TRBJ1-1; CDR3 length: 15; D gene: NA
CDR3 protein: CASSYTPGQSPGELFF; CDR3 DNA: TGCGCCAGCAGCTACACCCCGGGACAGAGCCCCGGGGAGCTGTTTTTT; clone size: few; V gene: TRBV5-1; J gene: TRBJ2-2; CDR3 length: 16; D gene: TRBD1
CDR3 protein: CSASPRGRLGYEQYF; CDR3 DNA: TGCAGTGCTAGTCCCAGGGGGCGATTGGGCTACGAGCAGTACTTC; clone size: few; V gene: TRBV20-1; J gene: TRBJ2-7; CDR3 length: 15; D gene: TRBD1
CDR3 protein: CSVEDLVEEVRTDTQYF; CDR3 DNA: TGCAGCGTTGAAGATCTAGTAGAGGAGGTTCGCACAGATACGCAGTATTTT; clone size: few; V gene: TRBV29-1; J gene: TRBJ2-3; CDR3 length: 17; D gene: NA
CDR3 protein: CASSRLGEQFF; CDR3 DNA: TGTGCCAGCAGTAGACTAGGTGAGCAGTTCTTC; clone size: few; V gene: TRBV6-5; J gene: TRBJ2-1; CDR3 length: 11; D gene: NA
CDR3 protein: CSARRLTTGQGGGNQPQHF; CDR3 DNA: TGCAGTGCTAGACGGCTAACAACGGGACAGGGAGGGGGCAATCAGCCCCAGCATTTT; clone size: NA; V gene: TRBV20-1; J gene: TRBJ1-5; CDR3 length: 19; D gene: TRBD1
CDR3 protein: CASLAGESYEQYF; CDR3 DNA: TGTGCCAGTCTAGCGGGAGAGTCCTACGAGCAGTACTTC; clone size: few; V gene: TRBV6-6; J gene: TRBJ2-7; CDR3 length: 13; D gene: TRBD2
CDR3 protein: CASKRAPGRDTQYF; CDR3 DNA: TGTGCCAGCAAACGGGCCCCGGGGAGGGATACGCAGTATTTT; clone size: NA; V gene: TRBV28; J gene: TRBJ2-3; CDR3 length: 14; D gene: NA
CDR3 protein: CAARQGDTEAFF; CDR3 DNA: TGTGCCGCCCGACAGGGGGACACTGAAGCTTTCTTT; clone size: few; V gene: TRBV12-3/TRBV12-4; J gene: TRBJ1-1; CDR3 length: 12; D gene: TRBD1
CDR3 protein: CASSESEWTDTQYF; CDR3 DNA: TGTGCCAGCAGTGAATCTGAATGGACAGATACGCAGTATTTT; clone size: few; V gene: TRBV6-1; J gene: TRBJ2-3; CDR3 length: 14; D gene: NA
CDR3 protein: CASSFIPTGRSYEQYF; CDR3 DNA: TGCGCCAGCAGCTTCATACCGACAGGGAGGTCCTACGAGCAGTACTTC; clone size: few; V gene: TRBV5-1; J gene: TRBJ2-7; CDR3 length: 16; D gene: NA
CDR3 protein: CASSLGGQGIKETQYF; CDR3 DNA: TGCGCCAGCAGCTTGGGAGGACAGGGGATAAAAGAGACCCAGTACTTC; clone size: NA; V gene: TRBV5-1; J gene: TRBJ2-5; CDR3 length: 16; D gene: TRBD1
CDR3 protein: CASSLGQGRDTQYF; CDR3 DNA: TGTGCCAGCAGTCTGGGACAGGGGAGGGATACGCAGTATTTT; clone size: NA; V gene: TRBV12-3/TRBV12-4; J gene: TRBJ2-3; CDR3 length: 14; D gene: TRBD1
CDR3 protein: CASIFSGTSDTGELFF; CDR3 DNA: TGTGCCAGCATTTTTTCCGGGACTAGCGATACCGGGGAGCTGTTTTTT; clone size: NA; V gene: TRBV6-1; J gene: TRBJ2-2; CDR3 length: 16; D gene: TRBD2
CDR3 protein: CSFRRGNTEAFF; CDR3 DNA: TGCAGCTTTCGGCGAGGGAACACTGAAGCTTTCTTT; clone size: NA; V gene: TRBV29-1; J gene: TRBJ1-1; CDR3 length: 12; D gene: NA
CDR3 protein: CASSGPTLNTEAFF; CDR3 DNA: TGTGCCAGCTCGGGACCGACATTGAACACTGAAGCTTTCTTT; clone size: NA; V gene: TRBV28; J gene: TRBJ1-1; CDR3 length: 14; D gene: NA
CDR3 protein: CASSRDSNVNTEAFF; CDR3 DNA: TGTGCCAGCAGCCGGGACAGTAACGTGAACACTGAAGCTTTCTTT; clone size: many; V gene: TRBV5-4; J gene: TRBJ1-1; CDR3 length: 15; D gene: TRBD1
CDR3 protein: CASSLSGTGGLETQYF; CDR3 DNA: TGTGCCAGCAGTTTATCGGGGACAGGGGGCTTAGAGACCCAGTACTTC; clone size: NA; V gene: TRBV27; J gene: TRBJ2-5; CDR3 length: 16; D gene: TRBD1
CDR3 protein: CASSLGLASSTDTQYF; CDR3 DNA: TGTGCCAGCAGCTTAGGACTAGCGAGTAGCACAGATACGCAGTATTTT; clone size: few; V gene: TRBV7-7; J gene: TRBJ2-3; CDR3 length: 16; D gene: TRBD2
CDR3 protein: CASSPPRETEAFF; CDR3 DNA: TGTGCCAGCAGCCCACCCAGGGAAACTGAAGCTTTCTTT; clone size: few; V gene: TRBV7-2; J gene: TRBJ1-1; CDR3 length: 13; D gene: NA
CDR3 protein: CASSPSPRTNEQFF; CDR3 DNA: TGCGCCAGCAGCCCCTCCCCGCGAACCAATGAGCAGTTCTTC; clone size: NA; V gene: TRBV5-1; J gene: TRBJ2-1; CDR3 length: 14; D gene: NA
CDR3 protein: CASSDPGQGGYEQYF; CDR3 DNA: TGCGCCAGCAGCGATCCGGGACAGGGTGGGTACGAGCAGTACTTC; clone size: NA; V gene: TRBV5-1; J gene: TRBJ2-7; CDR3 length: 15; D gene: TRBD1
CDR3 protein: CASSYFRGTYSGANVLTF; CDR3 DNA: TGTGCCAGCAGTTACTTTCGGGGAACCTACTCTGGGGCCAACGTCCTGACTTTC; clone size: NA; V gene: TRBV6-6; J gene: TRBJ2-6; CDR3 length: 18; D gene: NA
CDR3 protein: CASSTSGTVTYEQYF; CDR3 DNA: TGTGCCAGCAGCACATCCGGGACAGTCACCTACGAGCAGTACTTC; clone size: NA; V gene: TRBV7-8; J gene: TRBJ2-7; CDR3 length: 15; D gene: TRBD1
CDR3 protein: CASRITSTDTQYF; CDR3 DNA: TGTGCCAGCCGTATTACTAGCACAGATACGCAGTATTTT; clone size: few; V gene: TRBV18; J gene: TRBJ2-3; CDR3 length: 13; D gene: NA
CDR3 protein: CASTQRGYTEAFF; CDR3 DNA: TGTGCCAGCACCCAACGAGGGTACACTGAAGCTTTCTTT; clone size: NA; V gene: TRBV6-1; J gene: TRBJ1-1; CDR3 length: 13; D gene: NA
CDR3 protein: CATSAGQQETQYF; CDR3 DNA: TGTGCCACCAGTGCGGGACAGCAAGAGACCCAGTACTTC; clone size: few; V gene: TRBV24-1; J gene: TRBJ2-5; CDR3 length: 13; D gene: TRBD1
CDR3 protein: CASSPLDGPPGHF; CDR3 DNA: TGTGCCAGCTCACCTCTGGATGGACCCCCCGGGCATTTT; clone size: many; V gene: TRBV18; J gene: TRBJ1-5; CDR3 length: 13; D gene: NA
CDR3 protein: CASRRREGYNEQFF; CDR3 DNA: TGTGCCAGCAGGCGGCGGGAGGGTTACAATGAGCAGTTCTTC; clone size: NA; V gene: TRBV27; J gene: TRBJ2-1; CDR3 length: 14; D gene: TRBD2
CDR3 protein: CASSQMTGRMGLAGMKSYEQYF; CDR3 DNA: TGTGCCAGCAGCCAGATGACAGGAAGGATGGGACTAGCGGGCATGAAATCCTACGAGCAGTACTTC; clone size: few; V gene: TRBV12-3/TRBV12-4; J gene: TRBJ2-7; CDR3 length: 22; D gene: TRBD2
CDR3 protein: CASSLVQGANVLTF; CDR3 DNA: TGTGCCAGCAGCTTAGTCCAGGGGGCCAACGTCCTGACTTTC; clone size: NA; V gene: TRBV11-2; J gene: TRBJ2-6; CDR3 length: 14; D gene: NA
CDR3 protein: CASSPTIAGEQFF; CDR3 DNA: TGTGCCAGCAGCCCTACTATAGCCGGTGAGCAGTTCTTC; clone size: few; V gene: TRBV7-3; J gene: TRBJ2-1; CDR3 length: 13; D gene: NA